This TCR beta chain was observed in a study of blood T cell repertoires in COVID-19. CDR3 length equals 16 residues. The V end lost 4 bases, the J end lost 0 bases, and 16 bases lay between the germline ends. The germline V gene encodes CDR1 SGHRS and CDR2 YFSETQ. Generated by immunoSEQ multiplex PCR, the TCRdb table keeps only in-frame clones and is missing some. Among 150,000 to 200,000 clones listed, 65% to 85% were seen once. The source material was PBMCs or T cells enriched from blood (not recorded which). The receptor comes from a man aged 35 to 55 who had recovered from COVID-19. J is TRBJ1-2 and V is TRBV5-1, with D possibly TRBD1 on 5 matching bases. CDR3 nucleotides: TGCGCCAGCAGCGGGTCGGGGGGACGGACTAACTATGGCTACACCTTC. Encoded protein: CASSGSGGRTNYGYTF.